Below are 9 T cell receptor beta chains sequenced from a single sample in a study of PD-1 blockade in classical Hodgkin lymphoma. Time point specified: cycle 4 day 1 (C4D1), after more than 5 weeks of nivolumab. Relapse was seen in all patients after autologous stem cell transplantation, and brentuximab vedotin exposure was variable. TCRdb's copy holds only in-frame clones and misses some; the assay was immunoSEQ multiplex PCR. The sample includes around 50,000 clones, roughly 80% seen only once; the top ten take roughly 12%. Sequences were derived from peripheral blood mononuclear cells (PBMCs), sampled before the fourth cycle of nivolumab. Every receptor here comes from a human donor with classical Hodgkin lymphoma.

This chain links TRBV5-1 with TRBJ2-3, with 9 bases lining up with TRBD2. V trimming: 7 bases; J trimming: 2 bases; junction bases outside the gene matches: 8. CDR1 is SGHRS and CDR2 is YFSETQ in the germline V gene. The CDR3 has 15 residues. The CDR3 bases are TGCGCCAGCTCCTCTAGCGGGGCTTACACAGATACGCAGTATTTT. Amino acids: CASSSSGAYTDTQYF.

The chain couples TRBV11-2 to TRBJ2-5; tentative D call: TRBD1 (5 bases). The CDR3 consists of 13 residues. V was cut by 8 bases and J by 1 base, with 11 bases left in between. Germline assignment: CDR1 SGHAT and CDR2 FQNNGV. The CDR3 nucleotides are TGTGCCAGCGAGAGACAGCCCCAAGAGACCCAGTACTTC. This encodes CASERQPQETQYF.

This rearrangement joins TRBV28 to TRBJ1-1; D remains unclear. The V gene lost 7 bases and the J gene lost 3 bases, with 15 bases spanning the gap. There are 14 residues in the CDR3. CDR1 is MDHEN and CDR2 is SYDVKM in the germline V gene. CDR3 DNA: TGTGCCAGCATCCCTTCTATCGGCTACACTGAAGCTTTCTTT. Its translation is CASIPSIGYTEAFF.

The V call is TRBV21-1, the J call TRBJ2-3. TRBV21-1 is an annotated pseudogene. CDR3 length equals 16 residues. CDR3 nucleotides: TGTGCCAGCAGCATATTCCCGGGACCGGGCACAGATACGCAGTATTTT. This gives the protein CASSIFPGPGTDTQYF.

V gene TRBV9 combines with J gene TRBJ2-5, with TRBD1 matching 8 bases. Germline trimming cut 5 bases from V and 5 bases from J; bases unmatched to any gene: 8. Germline assignment: CDR1 SGDLS and CDR2 YYNGEE. This CDR3 region has 14 residues. The chain's CDR3 is CASSSGGSTETQYF. CDR3 DNA: TGTGCCAGCAGTTCAGGGGGCTCTACGGAGACCCAGTACTTC.

The chain employs TRBV6-5 and TRBJ1-3; D not resolved. This CDR3 has 14 amino acids. Germline loops: CDR1 MNHEY, CDR2 SVGAGI. Trimming stripped 2 bases from V and 1 base from J, with 6 bases between. The CDR3: CASSYSGSGNTIYF. The CDR3 DNA is TGTGCCAGCAGTTACAGCGGTTCTGGAAACACCATATATTTT.

The chain joins TRBV11-3 to TRBJ1-5; D unclear. The germline V gene encodes CDR1 SGHNT and CDR2 YENEEA. V was pared by 3 bases and J by 4 bases, with 10 bases between. This CDR3 is built from 14 residues. CDR3 amino acids: CASSFSGDNQPQHF. For the CDR3, the DNA is TGTGCCAGCAGCTTTAGTGGGGATAATCAGCCCCAGCATTTT.

The V and J genes are TRBV19 and TRBJ2-5, with TRBD2 identical over 9 bases. There are 15 residues in the CDR3. The trim removed 4 bases at V and 5 bases at J, leaving 8 bases unmatched. Germline V CDR1 and CDR2: LNHDA, SQIVND (reference sequence). The CDR3 region is CASSRGAGGGETQYF. CDR3 nucleotides: TGTGCCAGTAGTAGAGGTGCGGGAGGGGGCGAGACCCAGTACTTC.

The chain combines TRBV23-1 with TRBJ2-1; D gene ambiguous. TRBV23-1 is sorted into the ORF group, with uncertain function. The CDR3 has 15 residues. The V and J ends lost 6 bases and 8 bases respectively, with 20 bases between them. The CDR3 loop is CASSLDRVPGYEQFF. CDR3 bases: TGCGCCAGCAGCCTTGACCGGGTCCCTGGTTATGAGCAGTTCTTC.